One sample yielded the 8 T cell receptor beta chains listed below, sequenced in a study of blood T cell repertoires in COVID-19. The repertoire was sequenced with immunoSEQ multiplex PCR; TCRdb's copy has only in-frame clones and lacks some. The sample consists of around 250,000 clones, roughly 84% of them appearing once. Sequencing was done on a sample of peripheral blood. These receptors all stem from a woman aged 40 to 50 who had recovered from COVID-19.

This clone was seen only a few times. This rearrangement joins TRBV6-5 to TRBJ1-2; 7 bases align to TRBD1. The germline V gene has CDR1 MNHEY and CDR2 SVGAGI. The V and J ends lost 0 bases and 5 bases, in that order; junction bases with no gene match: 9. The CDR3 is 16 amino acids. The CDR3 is CASSYSTRGRGYGYTF. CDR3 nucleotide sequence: TGTGCCAGCAGTTACTCGACAAGGGGGCGCGGATATGGCTACACCTTC.

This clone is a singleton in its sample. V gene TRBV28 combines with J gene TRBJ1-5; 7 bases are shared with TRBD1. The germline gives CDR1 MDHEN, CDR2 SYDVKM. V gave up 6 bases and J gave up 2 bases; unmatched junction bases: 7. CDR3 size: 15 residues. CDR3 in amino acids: CASSLAQGGNQPQHF. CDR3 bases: TGTGCCAGCAGCCTTGCCCAGGGGGGCAATCAGCCCCAGCATTTT. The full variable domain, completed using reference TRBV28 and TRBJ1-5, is DVKVTQSSRYLVKRTGEKVFLECVQDMDHENMFWYRQDPGLGLRLIYFSYDVKMKEKGDIPEGYSVSREKKERFSLILESASTNQTSMYLCASSLAQGGNQPQHFGDGTRLSIL.

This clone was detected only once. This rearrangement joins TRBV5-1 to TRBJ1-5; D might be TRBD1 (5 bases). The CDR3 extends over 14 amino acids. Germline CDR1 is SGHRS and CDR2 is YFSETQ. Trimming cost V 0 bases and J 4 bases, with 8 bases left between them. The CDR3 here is CASSLGGGNQPQHF. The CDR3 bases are TGCGCCAGCAGCTTGGGTGGGGGGAATCAGCCCCAGCATTTT.

For the CDR3, the DNA is TGTGCCAGCAGCCGGACAGGGTGGAGCACAGATACGCAGTATTTT. Translated, it gives CASSRTGWSTDTQYF. This chain links TRBV11-2 with TRBJ2-3; 8 bases line up with TRBD1. Germline-derived CDR1 and CDR2 are SGHAT and FQNNGV. V trimming: 5 bases; J trimming: 0 bases; junction bases outside the gene matches: 4. CDR3 length: 15 amino acids.

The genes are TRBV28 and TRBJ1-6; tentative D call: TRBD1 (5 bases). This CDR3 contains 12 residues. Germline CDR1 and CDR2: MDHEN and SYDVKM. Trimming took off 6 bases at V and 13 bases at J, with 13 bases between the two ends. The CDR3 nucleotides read TGTGCCAGCAGACCCCCGGGGGGGCCCCTCCACTTT. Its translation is CASRPPGGPLHF. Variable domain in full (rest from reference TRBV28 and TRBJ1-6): DVKVTQSSRYLVKRTGEKVFLECVQDMDHENMFWYRQDPGLGLRLIYFSYDVKMKEKGDIPEGYSVSREKKERFSLILESASTNQTSMYLCASRPPGGPLHFGNGTRLTVT.

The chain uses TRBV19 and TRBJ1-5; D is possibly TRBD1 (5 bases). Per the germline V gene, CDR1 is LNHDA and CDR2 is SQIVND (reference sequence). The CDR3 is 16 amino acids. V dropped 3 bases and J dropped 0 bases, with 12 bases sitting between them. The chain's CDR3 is CASSMRGLGSNQPQHF. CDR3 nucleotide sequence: TGTGCCAGTAGTATGAGGGGACTGGGTAGCAATCAGCCCCAGCATTTT.

The CDR3 coding sequence is TGTGCCAGTAGTATAGTGTGGGGAAGGGGCTCCTACAATGAGCAGTTCTTC. This sequence encodes CASSIVWGRGSYNEQFF. The chain uses TRBV19 and TRBJ2-1; maybe TRBD1 (5 bases). The CDR3 is 17 amino acids. Germline V gene lookup returns CDR1 LNHDA and CDR2 SQIVND (reference sequence). With 1 base removed from V and 0 bases from J, the gap between germline ends came to 13 bases.

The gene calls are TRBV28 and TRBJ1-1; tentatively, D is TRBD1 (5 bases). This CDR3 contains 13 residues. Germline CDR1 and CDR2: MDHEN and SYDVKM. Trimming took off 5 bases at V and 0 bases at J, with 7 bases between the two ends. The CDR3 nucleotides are TGTGCCAGCAGTGTGACAGTGAACACTGAAGCTTTCTTT. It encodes CASSVTVNTEAFF.